This is a list of T cell receptor beta chains from one sample in a study of T-cell reconstitution after alpha-beta-depleted transplantation in children. One entry per CDR3 protein, called by TCRdb with MiXCR from the PCR reads. The top ten clones hold approximately 15% of a sample with approximately 520,000 distinct CDR3 sequences, roughly an eighth of them seen once. Material: PBMCs, mostly from graft donor cells, obtained 180 days after TCRalphabeta/CD19-depleted stem cell transplant. The receptor source for this set is a female patient younger than 10 who had a stem cell transplant for aplastic anemia, so the T cells may come from the graft donor. CDR3s include the opening cysteine and the closing phenylalanine or tryptophan.

V gene: TRBV29-1
J gene: TRBJ1-2
CDR3 protein: CSIYGTGELLGYGYTF

V gene: TRBV28
J gene: TRBJ1-2
CDR3 protein: CASTSAGGTLNYGYTF

V gene: TRBV18
J gene: TRBJ2-7
CDR3 protein: CASSPLPGASYEQYF

V gene: TRBV20-1
J gene: TRBJ2-3
CDR3 protein: CSALVGGQGGPDTQYF

V gene: TRBV28
J gene: TRBJ2-7
CDR3 protein: CASSSRLAGPSYEQYF

V gene: TRBV12-3/TRBV12-4
J gene: TRBJ1-6
CDR3 protein: CASSLASLISYNSPLHF

V gene: TRBV7-2
J gene: TRBJ2-2
CDR3 protein: CASPSRPQNTGELFF

V gene: TRBV12-3/TRBV12-4
J gene: TRBJ2-1
CDR3 protein: CASSVQQSYNEQFF

V gene: TRBV9
J gene: TRBJ2-1
CDR3 protein: CASSAGVGTSIYNEQFF

V gene: TRBV25-1
J gene: TRBJ1-2
CDR3 protein: CASGTGNYGYTF

V gene: TRBV19
J gene: TRBJ1-2
CDR3 protein: CASSAPGQGLIGYTF

V gene: TRBV28
J gene: TRBJ2-7
CDR3 protein: CASRKDILYEQYF

V gene: TRBV6-2/TRBV6-3
J gene: TRBJ2-5
CDR3 protein: CASSRQGQETQYF

V gene: TRBV7-2
J gene: TRBJ1-3
CDR3 protein: CASSLRGPTGNTIYF

V gene: TRBV6-1
J gene: TRBJ1-2
CDR3 protein: CASSQRTARPNYGYTF

V gene: TRBV7-9
J gene: TRBJ2-2
CDR3 protein: CASSLARREFNTGELFF

V gene: TRBV12-3/TRBV12-4
J gene: TRBJ2-2
CDR3 protein: CASSFQGDTFTGELFF

V gene: TRBV27
J gene: TRBJ2-1
CDR3 protein: CASSFIGENGKQFF

V gene: TRBV5-1
J gene: TRBJ2-7
CDR3 protein: CASSFKAGRSYEQYF

V gene: TRBV6-5
J gene: TRBJ1-2
CDR3 protein: CASSYSTGGSGGYTF

V gene: TRBV4-2
J gene: TRBJ2-7
CDR3 protein: CASSQDSASGSYEQYF

V gene: TRBV12-3/TRBV12-4
J gene: TRBJ2-3
CDR3 protein: CASNLRDPADTQYF

V gene: TRBV20-1
J gene: TRBJ2-1
CDR3 protein: CSAIGAGGRNEQFF

V gene: TRBV28
J gene: TRBJ2-2
CDR3 protein: CASSSGVLGGELFF

V gene: TRBV28
J gene: TRBJ2-1
CDR3 protein: CASSLRGGTRTNEQFF

V gene: TRBV6-5
J gene: TRBJ2-3
CDR3 protein: CASSYSGTGADTQYF

V gene: TRBV18
J gene: TRBJ2-7
CDR3 protein: CASSPGTHRYEQYF

V gene: TRBV11-1
J gene: TRBJ1-1
CDR3 protein: CASSTMISGQGMNTEAFF

V gene: TRBV12-3/TRBV12-4
J gene: TRBJ2-2
CDR3 protein: CASSPDLGGAGNTGELFF

V gene: TRBV20-1
J gene: TRBJ2-7
CDR3 protein: CSAREGQGGYEQYF

V gene: TRBV25-1
J gene: TRBJ2-5
CDR3 protein: CASSGGWETQYF

V gene: TRBV27
J gene: TRBJ2-1
CDR3 protein: CASSPLGTSGSDEQFF

V gene: TRBV20-1
J gene: TRBJ2-3
CDR3 protein: CSARGATATDTQYF

V gene: TRBV12-3/TRBV12-4
J gene: TRBJ2-7
CDR3 protein: CASSSEERGSSYEQYF

V gene: TRBV4-1
J gene: TRBJ1-1
CDR3 protein: CASSHARDSKNTEAFF

V gene: TRBV12-3/TRBV12-4
J gene: TRBJ2-2
CDR3 protein: CASSPRQGTGELFF

V gene: TRBV30
J gene: TRBJ2-3
CDR3 protein: CAWSVLAGGRDTQYF

V gene: TRBV4-1
J gene: TRBJ1-6
CDR3 protein: CASSQDKAGNYNSPLHF

V gene: TRBV11-3
J gene: TRBJ2-1
CDR3 protein: CASSVRAGGPNEQFF

V gene: TRBV12-3/TRBV12-4
J gene: TRBJ1-5
CDR3 protein: CASSLARGGGQGQPQHF

V gene: TRBV12-3/TRBV12-4
J gene: TRBJ2-1
CDR3 protein: CASSQEWGRLEQFF

V gene: TRBV10-3
J gene: TRBJ2-1
CDR3 protein: CAISDRGGDNEQFF

V gene: TRBV7-8
J gene: TRBJ1-2
CDR3 protein: CASSLALGQGIDGYTF

V gene: TRBV7-2
J gene: TRBJ2-3
CDR3 protein: CASSLVPGLAPDTQYF

V gene: TRBV18
J gene: TRBJ2-1
CDR3 protein: CASSPEGLAVSYNEQFF

V gene: TRBV15
J gene: TRBJ2-7
CDR3 protein: CATSSRTGKFYEQYF

V gene: TRBV6-5
J gene: TRBJ1-5
CDR3 protein: CASSYSTGANQPQHF

V gene: TRBV12-3/TRBV12-4
J gene: TRBJ1-5
CDR3 protein: CASSPLVGVGNQPQHF

V gene: TRBV5-1
J gene: TRBJ2-1
CDR3 protein: CASSPPGGQGSSYNEQFF

V gene: TRBV5-1
J gene: TRBJ2-1
CDR3 protein: CASSPGGRIYNEQFF

V gene: TRBV6-1
J gene: TRBJ2-3
CDR3 protein: CASSQGQGPWGDTQYF

V gene: TRBV4-3
J gene: TRBJ2-3
CDR3 protein: CASSQDGDGDTQYF

V gene: TRBV4-3
J gene: TRBJ2-7
CDR3 protein: CASSQGRGREGRIFSYEQYF

V gene: TRBV29-1
J gene: TRBJ2-2
CDR3 protein: CSVDRAGDTGELFF

V gene: TRBV4-3
J gene: TRBJ1-5
CDR3 protein: CASSQDPGISNQPQHF